Sequencing of this TCR beta chain was carried out in a study of post-analysis software for immune sequencing data. Study summary: The disease courses covered relapsing-remitting, secondary progressive and progressive-relapsing multiple sclerosis.

Details on this clonotype: Its target is not known.

cDNA libraries for TCR beta contained unique molecular identifiers. Out of roughly 0.95 to 10 million T cells, some 480,000 cDNA molecules were generated. TCRdb reanalysed the PCR reads using MiXCR and keeps one entry per CDR3 protein. This sample has approximately 660,000 distinct CDR3 sequences, with 55% to 60% found just once. V was cut by 8 bases and J by 0 bases, with 16 bases left in between. CDR1 and CDR2 from the germline V gene are LGHNA and YSLEER. The CDR3 contains 15 residues. Overall study results and limits: F measure grouped same-batch samples tightly together. Among five TRBV segments more frequent in patients than controls were TRBV5-6, TRBV5-1 and TRBV20-1.

The chain recombines TRBV4-3 with TRBJ1-1, with D perhaps matching TRBD1 (6 bases). The source is a girl aged 2 to 10 with multiple sclerosis. Sequencing used blood. CDR3: CASGPGVGMNTEAFF. CDR3 in DNA: TGCGCCAGCGGGCCAGGGGTCGGGATGAACACTGAAGCTTTCTTT.